This entry describes one T cell receptor (beta chain). Its target is not known. Trimming cost V 4 bases and J 6 bases, with 13 bases left between them. This CDR3 comprises 14 residues. Germline CDR1 reads MDHEN; CDR2 reads SYDVKM. The sample is drawn from a study of Ad26.COV2.S vaccination and SARS-CoV-2 variants. Treatment meaning: 19 received Ad26.COV2.S at low or high dose, single or two shots; a few received placebo; per-sample allocation not given. Vaccine and placebo recipients were sampled on day 63 after the first injection. Findings and limits, study-wide: Those who received vaccine or placebo ended up with similar non-spike TCR breadth.

Produced via immunoSEQ multiplex PCR; TCRdb's table is partial and in-frame only. The sample includes approximately 480,000 clones, approximately 88% of them seen just once. The sequence was obtained from a person aged 18 to 65 who received the Ad26.COV2.S COVID-19 vaccine or a placebo. This chain uses TRBV28 with TRBJ1-5; no reliable D call. Sequenced here: peripheral blood, sampled in a trial of Ad26.COV2.S vaccine versus placebo. The CDR3 protein is CASSWVDRSQPQHF. In DNA, the CDR3 is TGTGCCAGCAGTTGGGTTGACCGCAGTCAGCCCCAGCATTTT.